The source of this T cell receptor (beta chain) is a study of cytomegalovirus exposure and HLA in healthy donors. Study summary: An earlier analysis found fewer than 140 million unique TCR beta sequences from 150 million to 200 million T cells. General observations from the study: Further analysis was carried out later, and it showed several of the most significant clusters appearing linked to common viral pathogens. Most of the TCR beta V segments (in an earlier analysis) were productive either about 87% or about 30% of the time. In vitro, a few CMV-associated chains proved specific for CMV antigens.

A note on this clone: Its specificity is unknown.

Per germline, CDR1 SGHNT and CDR2 YYREEE (reference sequence). V trimming: 5 bases; J trimming: 4 bases; junction bases outside the gene matches: 8. The CDR3 has 14 amino acids. Amplification used 60 Vbeta primers and 13 Jbeta primers. Profiled with immunoSEQ multiplex PCR; TCRdb holds only in-frame clones, not every one. The repertoire table contains 100,000 to 150,000 clones. Sequencing was carried out using PBMCs. The rearrangement uses TRBV5-4 and TRBJ1-1; 7 positions match TRBD1. The origin of this receptor is a man in his late teens or twenties in good health and CMV-seronegative. The CDR3 DNA is TGTGCCAGCAGGGAAGGACAGGTCGGCACTGAAGCTTTCTTT. This sequence encodes CASREGQVGTEAFF. Together with reference TRBV5-4 and TRBJ1-1, the CDR3 gives the full variable domain: ETGVTQSPTHLIKTRGQQVTLRCSSQSGHNTVSWYQQALGQGPQFIFQYYREEENGRGNFPPRFSGLQFPNYSSELNVNALELDDSALYLCASREGQVGTEAFFGQGTRLTVV.